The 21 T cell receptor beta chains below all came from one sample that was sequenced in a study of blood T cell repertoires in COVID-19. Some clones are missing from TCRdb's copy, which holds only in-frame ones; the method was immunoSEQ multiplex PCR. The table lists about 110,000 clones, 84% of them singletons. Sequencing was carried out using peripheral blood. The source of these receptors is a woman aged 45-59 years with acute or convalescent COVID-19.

CDR3 nucleotide sequence: TGTGCCAGCAGGGAGAAGGCTTCAGCTTTCTTT. This translates into CASREKASAFF. The chain uses TRBV2 and TRBJ1-1, with D unclear. This CDR3 contains 11 residues. Trimming removed 6 bases from V and 10 bases from J, with 12 bases in between. Germline CDR1 and CDR2: SNHLY and FYNNEI.

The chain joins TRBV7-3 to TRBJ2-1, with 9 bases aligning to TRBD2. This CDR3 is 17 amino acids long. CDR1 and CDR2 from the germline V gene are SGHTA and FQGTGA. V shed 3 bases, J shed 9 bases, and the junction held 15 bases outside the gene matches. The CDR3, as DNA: TGTGCCAGCAGCTTCGGAGAGGGGCTAGCGGGGACGGGTGAGCAGTTCTTC. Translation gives CASSFGEGLAGTGEQFF.

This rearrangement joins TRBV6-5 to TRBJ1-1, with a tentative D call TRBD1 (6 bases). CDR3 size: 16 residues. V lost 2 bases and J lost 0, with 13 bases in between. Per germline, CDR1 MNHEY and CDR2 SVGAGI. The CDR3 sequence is CASSYRGASMNTEAFF. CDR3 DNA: TGTGCCAGCAGTTACCGGGGGGCCTCTATGAACACTGAAGCTTTCTTT.

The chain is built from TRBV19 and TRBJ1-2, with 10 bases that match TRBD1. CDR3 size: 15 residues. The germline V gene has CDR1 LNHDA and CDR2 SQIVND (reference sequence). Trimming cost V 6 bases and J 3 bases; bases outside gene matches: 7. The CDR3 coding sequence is TGTGCCAGTAGCCAAGCGGGACAGGGGTACTATGGCTACACCTTC. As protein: CASSQAGQGYYGYTF.

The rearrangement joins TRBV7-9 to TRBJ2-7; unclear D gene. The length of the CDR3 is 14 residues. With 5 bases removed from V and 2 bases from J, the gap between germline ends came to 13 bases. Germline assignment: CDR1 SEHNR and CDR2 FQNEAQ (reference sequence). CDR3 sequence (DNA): TGTGCCAGCAGCCCCGGCACAGACACCTACGAGCAGTACTTC. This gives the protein CASSPGTDTYEQYF.

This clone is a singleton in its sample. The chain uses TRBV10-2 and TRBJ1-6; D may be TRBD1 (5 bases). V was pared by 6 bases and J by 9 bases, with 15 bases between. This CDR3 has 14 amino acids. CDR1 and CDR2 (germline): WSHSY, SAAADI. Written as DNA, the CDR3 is TGCGCCAGCAGGGACACTGGGCCATCTTCACCCCTCCACTTT. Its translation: CASRDTGPSSPLHF.

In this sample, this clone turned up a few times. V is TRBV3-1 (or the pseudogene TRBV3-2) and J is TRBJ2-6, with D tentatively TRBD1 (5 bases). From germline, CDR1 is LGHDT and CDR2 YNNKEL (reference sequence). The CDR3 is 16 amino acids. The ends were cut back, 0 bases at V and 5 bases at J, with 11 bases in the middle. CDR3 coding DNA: TGTGCCAGCAGCCAAGAGACGACAGCCAGGGCCAACGTCCTGACTTTC. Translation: CASSQETTARANVLTF.

CDR3 DNA: TGCGCCAGCAGCTGGCGGGGGGAACGCACAGATACGCAGTATTTT. Its translation: CASSWRGERTDTQYF. The V and J genes are TRBV5-1 and TRBJ2-3, with 8 bases matching TRBD2. In germline, CDR1 is SGHRS, CDR2 YFSETQ. V gave up 3 bases and J gave up 1 base; unmatched junction bases: 4. CDR3 length: 15 amino acids. The full variable domain, with the rest looked up from reference TRBV5-1 and TRBJ2-3, is KAGVTQTPRYLIKTRGQQVTLSCSPISGHRSVSWYQQTPGQGLQFLFEYFSETQRNKGNFPGRFSGRQFSNSRSEMNVSTLELGDSALYLCASSWRGERTDTQYFGPGTRLTVL.

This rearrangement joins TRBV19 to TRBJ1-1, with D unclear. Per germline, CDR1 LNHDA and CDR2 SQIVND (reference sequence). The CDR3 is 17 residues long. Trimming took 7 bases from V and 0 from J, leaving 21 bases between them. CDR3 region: CASMSHDFSPMNTEAFF. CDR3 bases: TGTGCCAGTATGTCCCACGACTTCAGTCCCATGAACACTGAAGCTTTCTTT.

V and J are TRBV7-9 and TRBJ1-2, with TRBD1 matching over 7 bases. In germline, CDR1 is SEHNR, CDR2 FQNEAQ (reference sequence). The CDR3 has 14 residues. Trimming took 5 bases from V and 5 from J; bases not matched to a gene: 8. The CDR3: CASSPRTGNYGYTF. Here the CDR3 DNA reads TGTGCCAGCAGCCCGCGGACAGGCAATTATGGCTACACCTTC.

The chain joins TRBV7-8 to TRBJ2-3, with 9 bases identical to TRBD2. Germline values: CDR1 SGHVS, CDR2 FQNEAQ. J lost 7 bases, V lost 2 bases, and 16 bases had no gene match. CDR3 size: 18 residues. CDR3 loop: CASSLRKSGAGGINTQYF. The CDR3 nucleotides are TGTGCCAGCAGCTTAAGAAAGTCTGGGGCGGGGGGGATAAATACGCAGTATTTT.

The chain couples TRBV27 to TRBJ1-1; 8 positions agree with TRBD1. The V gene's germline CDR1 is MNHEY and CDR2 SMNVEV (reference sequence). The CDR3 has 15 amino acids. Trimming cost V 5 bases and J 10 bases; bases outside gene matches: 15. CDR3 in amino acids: CASSPYGQGGRTAFF. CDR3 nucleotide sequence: TGTGCCAGCAGTCCTTACGGACAGGGTGGAAGAACAGCTTTCTTT.

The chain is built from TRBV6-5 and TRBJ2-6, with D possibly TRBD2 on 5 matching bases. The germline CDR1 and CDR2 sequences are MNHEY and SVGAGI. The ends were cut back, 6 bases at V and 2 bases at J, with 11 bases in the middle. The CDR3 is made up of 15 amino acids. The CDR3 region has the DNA TGTGCCAGCAGGGATGAGGGCACTGGGGCCAACGTCCTGACTTTC. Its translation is CASRDEGTGANVLTF.

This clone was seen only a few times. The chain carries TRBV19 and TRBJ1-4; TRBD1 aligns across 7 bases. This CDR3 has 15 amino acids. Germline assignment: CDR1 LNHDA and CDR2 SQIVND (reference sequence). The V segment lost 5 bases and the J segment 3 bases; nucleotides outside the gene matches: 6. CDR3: CASSFPGQPNEKLFF. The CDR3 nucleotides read TGTGCCAGTAGTTTCCCGGGACAGCCTAATGAAAAACTGTTTTTT.

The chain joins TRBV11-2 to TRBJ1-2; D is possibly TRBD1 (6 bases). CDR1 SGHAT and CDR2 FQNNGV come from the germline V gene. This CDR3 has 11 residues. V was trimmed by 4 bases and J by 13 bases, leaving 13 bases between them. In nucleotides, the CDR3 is TGTGCCAGCAGCTCAGGGTTAGGGGGCACCTTC. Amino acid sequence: CASSSGLGGTF.

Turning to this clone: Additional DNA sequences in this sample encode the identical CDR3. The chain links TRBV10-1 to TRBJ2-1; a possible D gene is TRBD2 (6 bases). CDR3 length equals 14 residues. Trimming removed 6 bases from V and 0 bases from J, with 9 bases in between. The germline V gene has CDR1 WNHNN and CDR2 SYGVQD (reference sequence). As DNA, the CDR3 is TGCGCCAGCAGCGGGGGAAGCTCCTACAATGAGCAGTTCTTC. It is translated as CASSGGSSYNEQFF.

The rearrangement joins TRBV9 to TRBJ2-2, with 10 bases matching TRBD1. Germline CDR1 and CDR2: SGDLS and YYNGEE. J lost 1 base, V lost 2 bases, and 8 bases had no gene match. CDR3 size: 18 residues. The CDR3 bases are TGTGCCAGCAGCGTTTTCGGGACAGGGGCCAAGAACACCGGGGAGCTGTTTTTT. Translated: CASSVFGTGAKNTGELFF.

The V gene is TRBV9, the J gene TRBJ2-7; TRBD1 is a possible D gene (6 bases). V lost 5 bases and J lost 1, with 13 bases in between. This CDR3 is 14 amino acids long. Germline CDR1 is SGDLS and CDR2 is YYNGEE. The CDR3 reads CASSAQDSSYEQYF. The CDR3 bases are TGTGCCAGCAGTGCCCAGGACAGTTCCTACGAGCAGTACTTC.

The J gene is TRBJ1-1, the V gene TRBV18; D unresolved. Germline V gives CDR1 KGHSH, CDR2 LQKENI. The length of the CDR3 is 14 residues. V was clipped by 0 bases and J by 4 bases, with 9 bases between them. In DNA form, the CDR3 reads TGTGCCAGCTCACCACCGGGCTTGCTCACTGAAGCTTTCTTT. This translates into CASSPPGLLTEAFF.

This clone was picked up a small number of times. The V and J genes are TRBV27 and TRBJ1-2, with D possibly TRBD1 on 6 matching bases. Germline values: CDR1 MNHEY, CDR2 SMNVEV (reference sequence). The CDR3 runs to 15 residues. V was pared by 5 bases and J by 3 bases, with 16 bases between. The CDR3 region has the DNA TGTGCCAGCAGTCCAATATATGGACAGTACTATGGCTACACCTTC. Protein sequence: CASSPIYGQYYGYTF.

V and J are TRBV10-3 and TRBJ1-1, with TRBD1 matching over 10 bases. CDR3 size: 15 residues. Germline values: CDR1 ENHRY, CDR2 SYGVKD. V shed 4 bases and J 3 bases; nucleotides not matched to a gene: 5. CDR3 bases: TGTGCCATCAGTGCGAGACAGGGGGCGGACACTGAAGCTTTCTTT. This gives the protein CAISARQGADTEAFF.